Presented here are 7 T cell receptor beta chains from one specimen sequenced in a study of blood T cell repertoires in COVID-19. Only in-frame clones appear in the TCRdb table, and some are missing; sequencing was by immunoSEQ multiplex PCR. Of 20,000 to 25,000 clones in the sample, 86% were seen once. Sequencing used peripheral blood. Every receptor here comes from a human donor with active COVID-19. The donor label of this sample is uncertain.

There are a few counts of this clone. The chain couples TRBV28 to TRBJ1-5, with D perhaps TRBD1 (6 bases). Per germline, CDR1 MDHEN and CDR2 SYDVKM. This CDR3 contains 13 residues. V lost 7 bases, J lost 7 bases, and 14 bases lay in between. In DNA, the CDR3 is TGTGCCAGCATCGACAGGCCCTCACAGCCCCAGCATTTT. It encodes CASIDRPSQPQHF.

V usage is TRBV7-2 and J usage is TRBJ2-5; D call uncertain. V shed 1 base and J shed 5 bases, with 8 bases lying between them. CDR1 and CDR2 from the germline V gene are SGHTA and FQGNSA. This CDR3 comprises 13 residues. The CDR3, as DNA: TGTGCCAGCAGCTTAGGGTACAAGGAGACCCAGTACTTC. Translated: CASSLGYKETQYF.

The J gene is TRBJ2-3, the V gene TRBV6-6; D not resolved. Germline CDR1 reads MNHNY; CDR2 reads SVGAGI (reference sequence). The CDR3 has 13 amino acids. Trimming cost V 0 bases and J 10 bases, with 11 bases left between them. DNA of the CDR3: TGTGCCAGCAGTTACTCGGTTTCCGTAGCGCAGTATTTT. It yields the protein CASSYSVSVAQYF.

This clone occurred a few times. The chain employs TRBV27 and TRBJ1-1, with D hard to call. From germline, CDR1 is MNHEY and CDR2 SMNVEV (reference sequence). Trimming shortened V by 2 bases and J by 6 bases, and 13 bases separated the two germline ends. This CDR3 is built from 14 residues. The CDR3 nucleotides are TGTGCCAGCAGTTTAGGAGGGAGTGGCGCTGAAGCTTTCTTT. As protein: CASSLGGSGAEAFF.

The rearrangement links TRBV5-4 to TRBJ1-4; D perhaps matches TRBD1 (6 bases). Trimming stripped 0 bases from V and 7 bases from J, with 16 bases between. CDR1 SGHNT and CDR2 YYREEE come from the germline V gene (reference sequence). The CDR3 consists of 16 residues. This CDR3 reads CASSLESGALGEKLFF. As DNA, the CDR3 is TGTGCCAGCAGCTTGGAGTCAGGGGCGCTTGGTGAAAAACTGTTTTTT.

This clone was counted only a few times. The chain links TRBV1 to TRBJ1-3. TRBV1 counts as a pseudogene. The CDR3 is 16 residues long. CDR3 sequence (DNA): TGCACCAGCAGCCAAGATCCCCGGGGGACTGGAAACACCATATATTTT. This translates into CTSSQDPRGTGNTIYF.

The rearrangement joins TRBV11-3 to TRBJ2-2; 9 bases match TRBD2. This CDR3 is built from 16 residues. Germline V CDR1 and CDR2: SGHNT, YENEEA. After removal of 5 bases from V and 0 bases from J, the junction contained 4 bases not matched to a gene. The CDR3, as DNA: TGTGCCAGCAGCCCGACTAGCGGTACGAACACCGGGGAGCTGTTTTTT. Encoded protein: CASSPTSGTNTGELFF.